This TCR beta chain was retrieved from a study of blood T cell repertoires in COVID-19. About the research overall: Researchers got acute and convalescent COVID-19 samples from the United States, Italy and Spain.

Original analysis: Reference gene primer amplification gave estimated nucleated cell counts. Here immunoSEQ multiplex PCR was the method, and the copy in TCRdb shows in-frame clones only, minus some. The V and J calls and clone size were taken over from that table, and D and trimming were inferred from the DNA. The table shows 200,000 to 250,000 clones, with under 90% occurring only once. V dropped 2 bases and J dropped 2 bases, with 19 bases sitting between them. The CDR3 has 17 amino acids. Germline-derived CDR1 and CDR2 are SGHDT and YYEEEE. Sequenced: peripheral blood. J is TRBJ1-1 and V is TRBV5-6; D may be TRBD1 (5 bases). This clonotype was obtained from a young man with active or convalescent COVID-19. CDR3 in amino acids: CASSFGAGVHYNTEAFF. CDR3 bases: TGTGCCAGCAGCTTCGGGGCGGGGGTCCACTATAACACTGAAGCTTTCTTT. Full variable domain (missing parts from reference TRBV5-6 and TRBJ1-1): DAGVTQSPTHLIKTRGQQVTLRCSPKSGHDTVSWYQQALGQGPQFIFQYYEEEERQRGNFPDRFSGHQFPNYSSELNVNALLLGDSALYLCASSFGAGVHYNTEAFFGQGTRLTVV.